This TCR beta chain was sequenced in a study of blood T cell repertoires in COVID-19. The overall study: From the United States, Italy and Spain came samples of acute and convalescent COVID-19. From T cells, B-cell-depleted T cells, or PBMCs came the material, which was cDNA or gDNA.

Germline values: CDR1 KGHSH, CDR2 LQKENI. This CDR3 is 17 amino acids long. V was clipped by 3 bases and J by 0 bases; unmatched bases: 8. Original methodology: It was from reference gene primer amplification that nucleated cell counts were estimated. Produced via immunoSEQ multiplex PCR; TCRdb's table is partial and in-frame only. V, J and clone size are taken as reported in that table, and D and trimming were inferred from the DNA itself. The sample carries about 81,000 clones, 89% recorded once. V and J are TRBV18 and TRBJ2-7; TRBD2 matches 10 bases. This sequence originates from a man in his 70s with active or convalescent COVID-19. Sequenced: peripheral blood. DNA of the CDR3: TGTGCCAGCTCACCGGCGGCCAGCGGGGGGGTCTCCTACGAGCAGTACTTC. Translated: CASSPAASGGVSYEQYF.